Here is one T cell receptor (beta chain) with its context. The CDR3 sequence is 15 residues long. V trimming: 4 bases; J trimming: 3 bases; junction bases outside the gene matches: 8. Germline V gene lookup returns CDR1 SGHVS and CDR2 FQNEAQ. The entry originates in a study of blood T cell repertoires in COVID-19. Profiling relied on immunoSEQ multiplex PCR, and the TCRdb table lists in-frame clones only, not all of them. The sample yields about 180,000 clones, roughly 82% seen once. The sequenced material came from PBMCs or T cells enriched from blood (not recorded which). This chain joins TRBV7-8 and TRBJ2-7; 8 bases map to TRBD2. The receptor comes from a woman in her twenties or thirties who had recovered from COVID-19. The CDR3 bases are TGTGCCAGCAGCTCGGGCGGGGGGCCCGACTACGAGCAGTACTTC. Protein: CASSSGGGPDYEQYF.